These 32 T cell receptor beta chains were all obtained from the same sample, sequenced in a study of regulatory T cells in long-lasting Graves disease. Construction of the TCR beta libraries employed iRepertoire HTBI primers in conjunction with Arm-PCR of CDR3 regions. TCRdb reanalysed the multiplex PCR reads using MiXCR and keeps one entry per CDR3 protein. The table includes about 310,000 distinct CDR3 sequences, 20% to 25% detected once. Time point denoted: persistent/refractory GD, antithyroid drugs over 5 years with positive TRAb. Scientists built the TCR library using RNA that was extracted from PBMCs. The sample here was peripheral blood mononuclear cells (PBMCs), taken when the disease was refractory, from a patient treated with antithyroid drugs. The source of these receptors is a female donor with Graves disease.

This clonotype was found many times. V is TRBV7-2 and J is TRBJ1-6, with 7 bases fitting TRBD1. CDR3 length: 16 residues. CDR1 and CDR2 (germline): SGHTA, FQGNSA. The V and J ends lost 6 bases and 12 bases, in that order; junction bases with no gene match: 17. CDR3: CASSSRTREHRGPLHF. In DNA, the CDR3 is TGTGCCAGCAGTTCACGCACCAGGGAGCACAGGGGACCCCTCCACTTT.

The chain recombines TRBV7-9 with TRBJ2-7; D could derive from TRBD1 or TRBD2 (5 bases each). The CDR3 loop spans 15 amino acids. Germline assignment: CDR1 SEHNR and CDR2 FQNEAQ (reference sequence). Trimming pared 4 bases from V and 3 bases from J, leaving 16 bases between. This CDR3 is CASSSGTALGYEQYF. The CDR3 DNA reads as TGTGCCAGCAGCTCTGGGACGGCCCTTGGCTACGAGCAGTACTTC.

This clonotype was counted at least ten times. V and J are TRBV12-3 or TRBV12-4 and TRBJ1-4, with D possibly being TRBD1 (6 bases). The length of the CDR3 is 15 residues. V shed 6 bases and J shed 7 bases, with 18 bases lying between them. CDR3 coding DNA: TGTGCCAGCAGCCCACAGGGTGTTAGCGGTGAAAAACTGTTTTTT. This encodes CASSPQGVSGEKLFF.

The chain has TRBV7-2 and TRBJ2-2; 7 bases are a match to TRBD2. J lost 1 base, V lost 5 bases, and 7 bases had no gene match. CDR1 and CDR2 from the germline V gene are SGHTA and FQGNSA. CDR3 length: 16 residues. CDR3 region: CASSGGVDLNTGELFF. CDR3 DNA: TGTGCCAGCAGCGGGGGGGTGGATTTGAACACCGGGGAGCTGTTTTTT.

This clonotype was detected many times. The chain links TRBV28 to TRBJ1-2, with TRBD1 matching over 8 bases. Germline trimming cut 2 bases from V and 5 bases from J; bases unmatched to any gene: 10. Germline V gene lookup returns CDR1 MDHEN and CDR2 SYDVKM. This CDR3 has 16 residues. The CDR3 loop reads CASSLPGQGPGYGYTF. The CDR3 DNA sequence: TGTGCCAGCAGTTTACCCGGACAGGGACCGGGGTATGGCTACACCTTC.

The gene calls are TRBV7-9 and TRBJ2-7; 11 bases match TRBD2. CDR3 length: 15 residues. Germline V gives CDR1 SEHNR, CDR2 FQNEAQ (reference sequence). Trimming removed 5 bases from V and 5 bases from J; junction bases left unmatched: 8. CDR3: CASSGSSGRVDEQYF. For the CDR3, the DNA is TGTGCCAGCAGCGGGAGTAGCGGGAGGGTGGACGAGCAGTACTTC.

The V and J genes are TRBV28 and TRBJ2-1; TRBD1 agrees at 12 bases. J lost 6 bases, V lost 2 bases, and 11 bases had no gene match. The length of the CDR3 is 18 residues. Germline V gene lookup returns CDR1 MDHEN and CDR2 SYDVKM. The DNA of the CDR3 is TGTGCCAGCAGTTTACGCCCCGACCGGGACAGGGGGCCCAATGAGCAGTTCTTC. Amino acids: CASSLRPDRDRGPNEQFF. The variable domain in full, completed from reference TRBV28 and TRBJ2-1, reads DVKVTQSSRYLVKRTGEKVFLECVQDMDHENMFWYRQDPGLGLRLIYFSYDVKMKEKGDIPEGYSVSREKKERFSLILESASTNQTSMYLCASSLRPDRDRGPNEQFFGPGTRLTVL.

V and J are TRBV11-2 and TRBJ2-5; no definite D call. With 1 base removed from V and 7 bases from J, the gap between germline ends came to 13 bases. This CDR3 has 14 amino acids. Per the germline V gene, CDR1 is SGHAT and CDR2 is FQNNGV. This chain's CDR3 is CASSLGSTVGTQYF. The CDR3 DNA sequence: TGTGCCAGCAGCTTAGGATCTACTGTAGGGACCCAGTACTTC.

A few counts support this clonotype. This chain joins TRBV3-1 and TRBJ2-5, with 10 bases lining up with TRBD2. The length of the CDR3 is 14 residues. The V gene's germline CDR1 is LGHDT and CDR2 YNNKEL (reference sequence). Germline trimming cut 10 bases from V and 3 bases from J; bases unmatched to any gene: 8. As DNA, the CDR3 is TGTGCCACAACTAGCGGGATATACAAAGAGACCCAGTACTTC. The encoded protein is CATTSGIYKETQYF.

This chain joins TRBV4-2 and TRBJ2-2; D remains unclear. V lost 0 bases and J 6 bases, leaving 5 bases between the germline ends. Germline CDR1 and CDR2: LGHNA and YNFKEQ. The CDR3 has 13 amino acids. DNA for the CDR3: TGTGCCAGCAGCCAAGATGGATCCGGGGAGCTGTTTTTT. It specifies CASSQDGSGELFF.

V and J are TRBV19 and TRBJ1-6, with D unresolved. Germline V CDR1 and CDR2: LNHDA, SQIVND (reference sequence). The CDR3 extends over 16 amino acids. With 6 bases removed from V and 0 bases from J, the gap between germline ends came to 12 bases. The CDR3 loop is CASRRTASSYNSPLHF. CDR3 coding DNA: TGTGCCAGTAGGCGGACGGCGAGCTCCTATAATTCACCCCTCCACTTT.

The gene calls are TRBV5-6 and TRBJ1-3; 7 bases align to TRBD1. Per the germline V gene, CDR1 is SGHDT and CDR2 is YYEEEE. After removal of 3 bases from V and 3 bases from J, the junction contained 6 bases not matched to a gene. This CDR3 is built from 15 residues. CDR3 coding DNA: TGTGCCAGCAGCTCTCAGGGGGAAGGTGGAAACACCATATATTTT. Its translation is CASSSQGEGGNTIYF.

Ten or more counts support this clonotype. The chain has TRBV20-1 and TRBJ2-5; D gene uncertain. Trimming took 3 bases from V and 5 from J, leaving 13 bases between them. In germline, CDR1 is DFQATT, CDR2 SNEGSKA (reference sequence). This CDR3 comprises 13 residues. The CDR3 protein is CSASRQVGETQYF. The CDR3 coding sequence is TGCAGTGCTAGTAGGCAGGTGGGCGAGACCCAGTACTTC.

About this clonotype itself: A much larger clone lies one base from this, so it may be a read error. V and J are TRBV28 and TRBJ2-7; D is possibly TRBD2 (6 bases). Germline V lookup: CDR1 MDHEN, CDR2 SYDVKM. There are 15 residues in the CDR3. With 5 bases removed from V and 2 bases from J, the gap between germline ends came to 16 bases. The CDR3 region has the DNA TGTGCCAGCAGTGATTCCGGGACTCCTACCTACGAGCAGTACTTC. Its translation is CASSDSGTPTYEQYF.

The chain joins TRBV5-1 to TRBJ2-5, with TRBD2 matching over 14 bases. The germline V gene has CDR1 SGHRS and CDR2 YFSETQ. This CDR3 is built from 16 residues. Trimming cost V 3 bases and J 4 bases; bases outside gene matches: 5. CDR3 protein: CASSSGLAGVLETQYF. In DNA, the CDR3 is TGCGCCAGCAGCTCGGGACTAGCGGGAGTCTTAGAGACCCAGTACTTC.

This clonotype showed up many times. The V and J genes are TRBV7-2 and TRBJ2-7, with 9 bases identical to TRBD2. V trimming: 3 bases; J trimming: 1 base; junction bases outside the gene matches: 4. CDR1 is SGHTA and CDR2 is FQGNSA in the germline V gene. The CDR3 covers 15 residues. CDR3 in amino acids: CASSLGLAISYEQYF. CDR3 DNA: TGTGCCAGCAGCTTGGGACTAGCAATATCCTACGAGCAGTACTTC.

The V gene is TRBV20-1, the J gene TRBJ2-5, with D possibly called TRBD1 or TRBD2 (6 bases each). CDR1 and CDR2 (germline): DFQATT, SNEGSKA (reference sequence). This CDR3 region has 14 residues. V lost 3 bases to trimming and J lost 5 bases, with 16 bases between them. The CDR3 loop is CSASIRERGETQYF. The CDR3 region has the DNA TGCAGTGCTAGTATACGGGAGAGGGGGGAGACCCAGTACTTC.

V gene TRBV6-7 combines with J gene TRBJ1-1; 7 bases line up with TRBD1. TRBV6-7 is an open reading frame, and its role is uncertain. Unmatched junction bases numbered 7, after V lost 6 bases and J lost 0 bases. The CDR3 runs to 15 residues. DNA of the CDR3: TGTGCCAGCAGGAAGGGGGCCAACATGAACACTGAAGCTTTCTTT. This translates into CASRKGANMNTEAFF.

This clonotype was observed at least ten times. The J gene is TRBJ2-7, the V gene TRBV28; weak D call: TRBD1 (5 bases). The CDR3 length is 13 residues. Trimming cost V 3 bases and J 6 bases, with 12 bases left between them. Germline V lookup: CDR1 MDHEN, CDR2 SYDVKM. The CDR3 DNA follows: TGTGCCAGCAGTTTGCAGGGCGTCGGCGAGCAGTACTTC. As protein: CASSLQGVGEQYF.

The sample holds many counts of this clonotype. The chain recombines TRBV7-9 with TRBJ2-7; 13 bases line up with TRBD2. The CDR3 consists of 14 residues. V shed 4 bases and J 6 bases; nucleotides not matched to a gene: 3. Germline CDR1 is SEHNR and CDR2 is FQNEAQ (reference sequence). The CDR3 region has the DNA TGTGCCAGCAGCTCACTAGCGGGAGGGGGCGAGCAGTACTTC. This codes for CASSSLAGGGEQYF.

This clonotype showed up many times. The chain combines TRBV18 with TRBJ1-6; 9 bases align to TRBD1. In germline, CDR1 is KGHSH, CDR2 LQKENI. The CDR3 has 15 residues. With V trimmed by 2 bases and J by 6 bases, 2 bases remained unmatched. This CDR3 reads CASSPRDRANSPLHF. Here the CDR3 DNA reads TGTGCCAGCTCACCAAGGGACAGGGCTAATTCACCCCTCCACTTT.

This clonotype was seen more than once but under ten times. V gene TRBV6-2 or TRBV6-3 combines with J gene TRBJ2-7; 7 bases are a match to TRBD1. This CDR3 has 15 amino acids. Trimming removed 5 bases from V and 3 bases from J; junction bases left unmatched: 10. Germline V gives CDR1 MNHEY, CDR2 SVGEGT. CDR3 sequence (DNA): TGTGCCAGCAGTGCACCCGACAGGGCCCACTACGAGCAGTACTTC. As protein: CASSAPDRAHYEQYF.

This clonotype was counted between two and nine times. A read error may be the cause here, since a much bigger clone is one base away. CDR3 amino acids: CSARGSGEEPQYF. CDR3 nucleotides: TGCAGTGCTAGAGGGTCGGGAGAGGAGCCCCAGTACTTC. V is TRBV20-1 and J is TRBJ2-5; TRBD2 is a possible D gene (6 bases). Trimming cost V 1 base and J 9 bases, with 15 bases left between them. Germline CDR1 and CDR2: DFQATT and SNEGSKA (reference sequence). This CDR3 region has 13 residues.

This clonotype occurred a few times. In DNA, the CDR3 is TGTGCCAGCAGCCCTGGGGGGCGGGAGTCCGTCATTCAGTACTTC. Amino acid sequence: CASSPGGRESVIQYF. This sequence joins TRBV9 and TRBJ2-4; D perhaps matches TRBD2 (7 bases). V lost 4 bases, J lost 9 bases, and 20 bases lay in between. CDR1 SGDLS and CDR2 YYNGEE come from the germline V gene. The CDR3 sequence is 15 residues long.

This clonotype turned up a few times. The DNA of the CDR3 is TGTGCCATCAGTGAGGAGGACAGGGGGCATTCACCCCTCCACTTT. Protein product: CAISEEDRGHSPLHF. J is TRBJ1-6 and V is TRBV10-3; 11 bases are a match to TRBD1. This CDR3 spans 15 amino acids. CDR1 ENHRY and CDR2 SYGVKD come from the germline V gene. J was trimmed by 8 bases and V by 2 bases; bases with no gene match: 2.

The chain employs TRBV3-1 and TRBJ2-3, with a tentative D call TRBD1 (6 bases). The CDR3 runs to 18 residues. Trimming removed 1 base at V and 1 base at J, with 18 bases between. Germline lookup yields CDR1 LGHDT and CDR2 YNNKEL (reference sequence). The DNA of the CDR3 is TGTGCCAGCAGCCAAGGTTTATTTAGGGACACTCGCACAGATACGCAGTATTTT. Protein sequence: CASSQGLFRDTRTDTQYF.

As DNA, the CDR3 is TGCAGTGCTCCCCCTCATGACGGGGAGCCCCACTATGGCTACACCTTC. Amino acid sequence: CSAPPHDGEPHYGYTF. This chain links TRBV20-1 with TRBJ1-2; no firm D call. Deletions cut 5 bases from V and 3 bases from J, with 22 bases between. The CDR3 spans 16 residues. Germline V gene data show CDR1 as DFQATT and CDR2 as SNEGSKA (reference sequence).

This clonotype was observed at least ten times. The gene calls are TRBV12-3 or TRBV12-4 and TRBJ1-2, with D unclear. CDR3 size: 15 residues. Trimming left V 3 bases short and J 1 base short, with 12 bases between. As DNA, the CDR3 is TGTGCCAGCAGTTTGGGATGGACGGTTAACTATGGCTACACCTTC. It yields the protein CASSLGWTVNYGYTF.

This clonotype was detected many times. The V and J genes are TRBV28 and TRBJ2-7; maybe TRBD2 (5 bases). CDR1 is MDHEN and CDR2 is SYDVKM in the germline V gene. CDR3 length: 13 amino acids. Trimming cost V 4 bases and J 6 bases, with 13 bases left between them. The CDR3 is CASSSDDRGEQYF. In DNA, the CDR3 is TGTGCCAGCAGTTCCGACGACCGGGGCGAGCAGTACTTC.

A few counts support this clonotype. Its ends do not fully match the called genes, so a read error is possible. The V and J genes are TRBV2 and TRBJ2-7; 7 bases agree with TRBD1. Germline loops: CDR1 SNHLY, CDR2 FYNNEI. The CDR3 loop spans 14 amino acids. DNA of the CDR3: TGTACCAGCAGTGAGTCGACAGGGCATAGAGAGCAGTACTTC. Translated: CTSSESTGHREQYF.

This clonotype was seen a few times. V gene TRBV6-2 or TRBV6-3 combines with J gene TRBJ2-7; D ambiguous. Germline CDR1 and CDR2: MNHEY and SVGEGT. Trimming removed 4 bases at V and 2 bases at J, with 15 bases between. The CDR3 length is 15 residues. The CDR3 loop reads CASSSGPGGTYEQYF. In DNA form, the CDR3 reads TGTGCCAGCAGTTCTGGCCCGGGCGGAACCTACGAGCAGTACTTC.

This sequence joins TRBV7-9 and TRBJ2-7; 7 bases are a match to TRBD2. In germline, CDR1 is SEHNR, CDR2 FQNEAQ (reference sequence). The CDR3 runs to 16 residues. V lost 5 bases and J lost 1; bases outside the gene matches: 11. The CDR3 nucleotides are TGTGCCAGCAGCCCGCCGGGGAGGGATTATTCCTACGAGCAGTACTTC. It translates to CASSPPGRDYSYEQYF.